This entry is about one T cell receptor (beta chain). The antigen is unknown. The data stem from a study of PD-1 blockade in mismatch repair-deficient tumors. General observations from the study: After pembrolizumab, tumor-resident clones rose rapidly, then generally contracted before radiologic responses.

Clones were read by immunoSEQ multiplex PCR, and TCRdb kept only the in-frame ones, dropping some. The table lists about 130,000 clones, roughly 90% of them singletons. This receptor was taken from an adult with mismatch repair-deficient cancer. The input for sequencing was peripheral blood, taken approximately 69 weeks after starting pembrolizumab.

CDR3 DNA sequence: TGTGCCAGCAGCCCACGGGCCGACAAAAACATTCAGTACTTC. It yields the protein CASSPRADKNIQYF. J is TRBJ2-4 and V is TRBV11-3; no firm D call. Germline CDR1 and CDR2: SGHNT and YENEEA. The CDR3 covers 14 residues. V dropped 5 bases and J dropped 3 bases, with 11 bases sitting between them.